The clone carrying this T cell receptor beta chain was recorded once. The table came from immunoSEQ multiplex PCR; TCRdb's copy has only in-frame clones and leaves some out. Of around 94,000 clones listed, 80% to 85% are singletons. These data are taken from a study of blood T cell repertoires in COVID-19. As for the study in general: Sites across the United States, Italy and Spain contributed samples from acute and convalescent COVID-19.

Germline V gives CDR1 SQVTM, CDR2 ANQGSEA. Trimming cost V 3 bases and J 0 bases, with 6 bases left between them. This CDR3 spans 13 amino acids. This sequence was found in a man in his sixties with acute or convalescent COVID-19. The specimen was peripheral blood. The rearrangement joins TRBV29-1 to TRBJ1-5; D is unresolved. This chain's CDR3 is CSVEADSNQPQHF. The CDR3 nucleotides read TGCAGCGTTGAGGCGGATAGCAATCAGCCCCAGCATTTT.